This T cell receptor beta chain was sequenced in a study of T cell responses to AZD1222 COVID-19 vaccine. Study results and limitations: Across the whole spike, CD4 TCRs peaked at regions 160-218 and 743-854. No repertoire was sampled before or during the peak T cell response, only after it. Only a handful of AZD1222 recipients, several in all, had baseline seropositivity. White British people made up most donors, females outnumbered males, and clonal diversity was possibly underestimated.

Profiled with immunoSEQ multiplex PCR; TCRdb holds only in-frame clones, not every one. This table has approximately 74,000 clones, 70% to 90% appearing once. On this clone itself: What it recognizes is unknown.

The CDR3 sequence is 15 residues long. V was pared by 10 bases and J by 2 bases, with 8 bases of the junction left unmatched. CDR1 and CDR2 from the germline V gene are SGHTA and FQGNSA. Here the sequenced sample was peripheral blood, taken on day 0 of AZD1222 vaccination. The chain carries TRBV7-2 and TRBJ1-5; TRBD1 matches at 10 bases. This receptor was identified in an adult in good health. The CDR3 coding sequence is TGTGCCACCGGGACAGGGGAGGCAGGCAATCAGCCCCAGCATTTT. Its protein product is CATGTGEAGNQPQHF.